Following are 14 T cell receptor beta chains from one sample sequenced in a study of blood T cell repertoires in COVID-19. Here immunoSEQ multiplex PCR was the method, and the copy in TCRdb shows in-frame clones only, minus some. Here the sample spans about 120,000 clones, less than 75% being singletons. Material for sequencing was peripheral blood. The receptor source for this set is a human donor with acute or convalescent COVID-19. The donor label of this sample is uncertain.

The chain links TRBV2 to TRBJ2-2; TRBD2 matches 11 bases. Germline lookup yields CDR1 SNHLY and CDR2 FYNNEI. This CDR3 comprises 19 residues. Losses at the gene ends were 4 bases for V and 3 bases for J; bases not matched to a gene: 13. The CDR3 sequence is CASSVFELAGDLDTGELFF. Written as DNA, the CDR3 is TGTGCCAGCAGTGTATTCGAACTAGCGGGGGACCTGGACACCGGGGAGCTGTTTTTT.

The rearrangement links TRBV7-9 to TRBJ1-2; maybe TRBD1 (6 bases). The germline V and J ends were trimmed by 5 bases and 1 base, with 14 bases remaining between them. The germline gives CDR1 SEHNR, CDR2 FQNEAQ (reference sequence). This CDR3 has 15 residues. DNA of the CDR3: TGTGCCAGCAGCCCGGGGGGGCGCCTTAACTATGGCTACACCTTC. Translating gives CASSPGGRLNYGYTF. Based on the CDR3 plus reference TRBV7-9 and TRBJ1-2, the full variable domain is DTGVSQNPRHKITKRGQNVTFRCDPISEHNRLYWYRQTLGQGPEFLTYFQNEAQLEKSRLLSDRFSAERPKGSFSTLEIQRTEQGDSAMYLCASSPGGRLNYGYTFGSGTRLTVV.

This clone was counted between two and nine times. The chain uses TRBV15 and TRBJ1-1; D unclear. This CDR3 is 13 amino acids long. The germline CDR1 and CDR2 sequences are LNHNV and YYDKDF (reference sequence). The V and J ends lost 1 base and 0 bases respectively, with 3 bases between them. DNA of the CDR3: TGTGCCACCAGCAGAGTCTTGAACACTGAAGCTTTCTTT. This codes for CATSRVLNTEAFF. The complete variable domain, with remaining parts taken from reference TRBV15 and TRBJ1-1, reads DAMVIQNPRYQVTQFGKPVTLSCSQTLNHNVMYWYQQKSSQAPKLLFHYYDKDFNNEADTPDNFQSRRPNTSFCFLDIRSPGLGDTAMYLCATSRVLNTEAFFGQGTRLTVV.

The genes are TRBV5-1 and TRBJ1-1, with TRBD1 matching over 8 bases. Germline values: CDR1 SGHRS, CDR2 YFSETQ. The CDR3 covers 15 residues. Losses at the gene ends were 6 bases for V and 1 base for J; bases not matched to a gene: 8. The CDR3 DNA reads as TGCGCCAGCAAACTTTGGACAGGGAGGAACACTGAAGCTTTCTTT. This translates into CASKLWTGRNTEAFF. The entire variable domain, with the rest obtained from reference TRBV5-1 and TRBJ1-1, is as follows: KAGVTQTPRYLIKTRGQQVTLSCSPISGHRSVSWYQQTPGQGLQFLFEYFSETQRNKGNFPGRFSGRQFSNSRSEMNVSTLELGDSALYLCASKLWTGRNTEAFFGQGTRLTVV.

The CDR3: CASSLAWGQGDGYTF. The CDR3 DNA sequence: TGTGCCAGCAGCTTGGCGTGGGGACAGGGGGATGGCTACACCTTC. The chain recombines TRBV5-6 with TRBJ1-2; 11 bases fit TRBD1. The V gene end was trimmed by 0 bases and the J gene end by 6 bases; junction bases not matched to a gene: 4. Germline CDR1 reads SGHDT; CDR2 reads YYEEEE. The CDR3 loop spans 15 amino acids. The full variable domain, in which reference TRBV5-6 and TRBJ1-2 provide the parts outside the CDR3, is DAGVTQSPTHLIKTRGQQVTLRCSPKSGHDTVSWYQQALGQGPQFIFQYYEEEERQRGNFPDRFSGHQFPNYSSELNVNALLLGDSALYLCASSLAWGQGDGYTFGSGTRLTVV.

V gene TRBV21-1 combines with J gene TRBJ1-5. TRBV21-1 is given as a pseudogene. The CDR3 covers 16 residues. The CDR3 DNA reads TGTGCCAGCAGCAAAGAACGGGGTGGGGAGAAGCAGCCCCAGCATTTT. Residues: CASSKERGGEKQPQHF.

This chain uses TRBV5-4 with TRBJ2-4; 8 nucleotides match TRBD1. Germline V gives CDR1 SGHNT, CDR2 YYREEE (reference sequence). This CDR3 is built from 16 residues. J was trimmed by 1 base and V by 2 bases; bases with no gene match: 5. This CDR3 reads CASSLQGDLAKNIQYF. CDR3 coding DNA: TGTGCCAGCAGCTTACAGGGGGATTTGGCCAAAAACATTCAGTACTTC.

The chain has TRBV10-3 and TRBJ1-2; D is perhaps TRBD1 (5 bases). Trimming stripped 8 bases from V and 6 bases from J, with 16 bases between. This CDR3 has 13 residues. CDR1 is ENHRY, CDR2 SYGVKD, per germline. CDR3 DNA: TGTGCCATCCAGGACACACACAGTGATGGCTACACCTTC. Protein product: CAIQDTHSDGYTF.

This clone showed up many times. V is TRBV6-6 and J is TRBJ2-3, with D possibly being TRBD2 (6 bases). CDR1 is MNHNY and CDR2 is SVGAGI in the germline V gene (reference sequence). This CDR3 is built from 14 residues. V gave up 2 bases and J gave up 6 bases, with 12 bases separating them. The CDR3 protein is CASSYASGLDTQYF. CDR3 nucleotide sequence: TGTGCCAGCAGTTACGCCAGCGGGCTTGATACGCAGTATTTT.

The chain carries TRBV4-1 and TRBJ2-4; D is possibly TRBD1 (6 bases). Trimming removed 4 bases at V and 8 bases at J, with 12 bases between. Germline V gives CDR1 MGHRA, CDR2 YSYEKL. This CDR3 region has 13 residues. The CDR3 DNA is TGCGCCAGCAGCCCCCGACAGGAGGACATTCAGTACTTC. Protein: CASSPRQEDIQYF.

The rearrangement links TRBV21-1 to TRBJ2-2; the D call TRBD2 from the table was never checked on the DNA. TRBV21-1 is deemed a pseudogene. This CDR3 has 18 amino acids. The CDR3 here is CASSKGKSGGARTGELFF. The CDR3 DNA reads TGTGCCAGCAGCAAAGGGAAGAGCGGGGGGGCCAGGACCGGGGAGCTGTTTTTT.

This rearrangement joins TRBV19 to TRBJ2-1; no clear D. V was shortened by 3 bases and J by 9 bases, with 21 bases between the two germline ends. Per germline, CDR1 LNHDA and CDR2 SQIVND (reference sequence). The CDR3 runs 16 residues. CDR3 DNA: TGTGCCAGTAGTATGTACGGCCGAGAGGTTTCAATTGAGCAGTTCTTC. It is translated as CASSMYGREVSIEQFF.

The V call is TRBV7-2, the J call TRBJ2-1; 8 nucleotides match TRBD1. The V gene end was trimmed by 1 base and the J gene end by 3 bases; junction bases not matched to a gene: 2. Looked up from germline, CDR1 is SGHTA and CDR2 is FQGNSA. CDR3 length: 15 amino acids. The CDR3 DNA reads TGTGCCAGCAGCTTAGACGACAGGGGCTACAATGAGCAGTTCTTC. Translated: CASSLDDRGYNEQFF.

This clone has only a few counts. Here the CDR3 reads CASSPGQVNPYNSPLHF. The CDR3 bases are TGTGCCAGCAGCCCGGGACAGGTCAATCCCTATAATTCACCCCTCCACTTT. The chain joins TRBV5-6 to TRBJ1-6; TRBD1 aligns across 8 bases. Germline CDR1 and CDR2: SGHDT and YYEEEE. The J segment lost 2 bases and the V segment lost 4 bases, leaving 8 bases of the junction unmatched. CDR3 size: 17 residues. Full variable domain (outside the CDR3, taken from reference TRBV5-6 and TRBJ1-6): DAGVTQSPTHLIKTRGQQVTLRCSPKSGHDTVSWYQQALGQGPQFIFQYYEEEERQRGNFPDRFSGHQFPNYSSELNVNALLLGDSALYLCASSPGQVNPYNSPLHFGNGTRLTVT.